This T cell receptor (beta chain) stems from a study of CD8 T cells in Susac syndrome. The CDR3 runs 12 residues. V dropped 4 bases and J dropped 6 bases, with 6 bases sitting between them. Looked up from germline, CDR1 is MDHEN and CDR2 is SYDVKM. The authors reverse transcribed 0.5 to 1 ug RNA with random hexamers. From the immunoSEQ multiplex PCR reads, TCRdb called clonotypes with MiXCR, one entry per CDR3 protein. The table includes about 280,000 distinct CDR3 sequences, roughly 85% detected once. The V and J genes are TRBV28 and TRBJ2-2; no definite D call. This clonotype was sampled from a human donor with multiple sclerosis. Sequenced sample: CD8+ T cells from PBMCs. CDR3 bases: TGTGCCAGCAGTTCGTTAGCCGGGGAGCTGTTTTTT. Its translation: CASSSLAGELFF.